This T cell receptor (beta chain) originates from a study of CD8 T cells in Susac syndrome. The CDR3 has 14 amino acids. Between the trimmed V and J ends, which lost 8 bases and 1 base, there was a span of 11 bases. The germline gives CDR1 SGHDN, CDR2 FVKESK. The sequenced target, TCR beta, came from blood CD8+ and CD4+ T cells. Healthy donors constituted the control group, matched for age and sex. The TEMRA cells underwent FACS enrichment, while the CD8+ and CD4+ T cells underwent negative isolation. RNA in amounts of roughly 0.45 to 1 ug was reverse transcribed with random hexamers. Multiplex PCR with immunoSEQ amplified the TCR beta CDR3 across 54 Vbeta and 13 Jbeta. TCRdb fed the immunoSEQ multiplex PCR reads into MiXCR, producing one record per CDR3 protein. The sample carries roughly 200,000 distinct CDR3 sequences, over 85% recorded once.

The chain combines TRBV14 with TRBJ2-2; no reliable D call. Sequenced sample: CD4+ T cells from PBMCs. The TCR originated in a human donor in good health. The CDR3 region is CASCTALNTGELFF. The DNA of the CDR3 is TGTGCCAGCTGCACTGCTTTGAACACCGGGGAGCTGTTTTTT. The entire variable domain, with the rest obtained from reference TRBV14 and TRBJ2-2, is as follows: EAGVTQFPSHSVIEKGQTVTLRCDPISGHDNLYWYRRVMGKEIKFLLHFVKESKQDESGMPNNRFLAERTGGTYSTLKVQPAELEDSGVYFCASCTALNTGELFFGEGSRLTVL.